The clone carrying this T cell receptor beta chain showed up many times. Its antigen is unknown. One junction end does not reproduce the germline sequence, and a read error may be involved. Synthesis of cDNA was accomplished via 5'RACE employing 10-nucleotide random UMIs. Using its own MiXCR run on the 5' RACE reads, TCRdb lists one record per CDR3 protein. The table includes tens of thousands of distinct CDR3 sequences, about 10% detected once. The time point is: longitudinal time-point 1 (baseline). This entry belongs to a study of neurological immune-mediated disorders. Overall study results and limits: It was HTLV-1-associated myelopathy that showed the most TCR clonal expansion, while multiple sclerosis showed the least, falling below healthy controls.

Per the germline V gene, CDR1 is SGHRS and CDR2 is YFSETQ. This CDR3 region has 13 residues. Sequencing was done on a sample of PBMCs. The J gene is TRBJ1-2, the V gene TRBV5-1, with D possibly being TRBD1 (6 bases). The TCR sequence derives from a male donor with HTLV-1-associated myelopathy (HAM/TSP). The CDR3 nucleotides are TGCGCCAGCAGCCCTGGAGGTGGCGACAGGTCCCTCTTC. This sequence encodes CASSPGGGDRSLF.